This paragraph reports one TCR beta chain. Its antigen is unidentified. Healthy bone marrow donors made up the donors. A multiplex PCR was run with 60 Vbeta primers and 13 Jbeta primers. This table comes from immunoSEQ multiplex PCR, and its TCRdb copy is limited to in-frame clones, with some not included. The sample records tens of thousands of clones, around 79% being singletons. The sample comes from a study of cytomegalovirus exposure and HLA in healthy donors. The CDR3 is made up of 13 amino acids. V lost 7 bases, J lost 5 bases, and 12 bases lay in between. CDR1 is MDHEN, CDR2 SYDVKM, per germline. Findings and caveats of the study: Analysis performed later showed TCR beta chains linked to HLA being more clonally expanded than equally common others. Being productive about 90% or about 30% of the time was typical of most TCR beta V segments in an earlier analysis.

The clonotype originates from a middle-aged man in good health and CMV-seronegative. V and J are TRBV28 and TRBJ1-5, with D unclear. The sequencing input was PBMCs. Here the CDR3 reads CASTPPGDQPQHF. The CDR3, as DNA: TGTGCCAGCACCCCGCCGGGAGATCAGCCCCAGCATTTT.